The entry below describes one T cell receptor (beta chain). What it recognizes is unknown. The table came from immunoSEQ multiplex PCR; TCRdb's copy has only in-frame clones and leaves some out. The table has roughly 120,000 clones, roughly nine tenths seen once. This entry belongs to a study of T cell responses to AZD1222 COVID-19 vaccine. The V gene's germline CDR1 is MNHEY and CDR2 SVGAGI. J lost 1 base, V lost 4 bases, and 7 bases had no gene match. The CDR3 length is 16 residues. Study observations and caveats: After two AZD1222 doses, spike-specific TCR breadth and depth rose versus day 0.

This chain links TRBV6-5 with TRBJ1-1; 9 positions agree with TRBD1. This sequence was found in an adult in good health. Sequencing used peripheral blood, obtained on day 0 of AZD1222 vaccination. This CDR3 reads CASSSGQGEGNTEAFF. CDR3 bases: TGTGCCAGCAGTTCGGGACAGGGAGAGGGGAACACTGAAGCTTTCTTT.